Included here is one T cell receptor beta chain sequence, with context. Germline V gene sequence: CDR1 MDHEN, CDR2 SYDVKM. The CDR3 extends over 14 amino acids. V dropped 3 bases and J dropped 0 bases, with 7 bases sitting between them. This sample stems from a study of T cells after posttransplantation cyclophosphamide. TCRdb's table, derived via immunoSEQ multiplex PCR, lists solely in-frame clones and lacks some. In the table there are about 52,000 clones, 94% of which are singletons. The receptor was derived from a woman aged 30 to 39 in good health and a related stem cell transplant donor. Sequencing used PBMCs. The rearrangement joins TRBV28 to TRBJ2-3; weak D call: TRBD1 (5 bases). CDR3: CASSFQGSTDTQYF. The CDR3 DNA sequence: TGTGCCAGCAGTTTTCAGGGCAGCACAGATACGCAGTATTTT.